Shown below are 3 T cell receptor beta chains from a single sample sequenced in a study of CD8+ T cells in alopecia areata. TCR sequencing used cDNA made by reverse transcription of extracted RNA. Produced via immunoSEQ multiplex PCR; TCRdb's table is partial and in-frame only. The table has 170,000 or so clones, almost 65% seen once. Here the sequenced sample was CD4+ T cells sorted from blood, taken at week 0. The receptors were sampled from a human donor with alopecia areata.

V usage is TRBV5-1 and J usage is TRBJ2-3, with no clear D. The CDR3 is 13 residues long. Germline CDR1 and CDR2: SGHRS and YFSETQ. Trimming took off 0 bases at V and 5 bases at J, with 7 bases between the two ends. In DNA, the CDR3 is TGCGCCAGCAGCTTGGGACTGGGAGATACGCAGTATTTT. It yields the protein CASSLGLGDTQYF.

This clone was recorded once. The same CDR3 arises from other DNA sequences in this sample as well. The rearrangement joins TRBV4-1 to TRBJ2-3; TRBD2 matches 7 bases. The length of the CDR3 is 15 residues. Germline trimming cut 3 bases from V and 1 base from J; bases unmatched to any gene: 4. Per the germline V gene, CDR1 is MGHRA and CDR2 is YSYEKL. CDR3 nucleotide sequence: TGCGCCAGCAGCCAGGATGGGGGGGGCACAGATACGCAGTATTTT. Protein sequence: CASSQDGGGTDTQYF.

This chain links TRBV9 with TRBJ1-1, with 7 positions matching TRBD1. CDR1 SGDLS and CDR2 YYNGEE come from the germline V gene. V shed 0 bases, J shed 4 bases, and the junction held 6 bases outside the gene matches. CDR3 length: 15 amino acids. CDR3 DNA sequence: TGTGCCAGCAGCGTAGAGCCACAGGGGACCACTGAAGCTTTCTTT. Encoded protein: CASSVEPQGTTEAFF. Full variable domain (rest looked up from reference TRBV9 and TRBJ1-1): DSGVTQTPKHLITATGQRVTLRCSPRSGDLSVYWYQQSLDQGLQFLIQYYNGEERAKGNILERFSAQQFPDLHSELNLSSLELGDSALYFCASSVEPQGTTEAFFGQGTRLTVV.